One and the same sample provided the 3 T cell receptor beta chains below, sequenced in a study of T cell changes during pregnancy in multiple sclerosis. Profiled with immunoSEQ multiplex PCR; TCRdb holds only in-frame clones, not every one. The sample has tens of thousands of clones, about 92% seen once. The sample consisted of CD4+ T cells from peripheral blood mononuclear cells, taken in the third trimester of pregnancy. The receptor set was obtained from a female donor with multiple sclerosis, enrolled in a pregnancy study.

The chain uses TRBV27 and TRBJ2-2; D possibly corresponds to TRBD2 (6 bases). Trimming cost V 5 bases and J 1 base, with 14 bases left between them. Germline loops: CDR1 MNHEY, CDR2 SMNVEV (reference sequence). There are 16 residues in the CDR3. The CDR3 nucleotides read TGTGCCAGCAGTGCGAAGGGACTGCTGAACACCGGGGAGCTGTTTTTT. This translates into CASSAKGLLNTGELFF.

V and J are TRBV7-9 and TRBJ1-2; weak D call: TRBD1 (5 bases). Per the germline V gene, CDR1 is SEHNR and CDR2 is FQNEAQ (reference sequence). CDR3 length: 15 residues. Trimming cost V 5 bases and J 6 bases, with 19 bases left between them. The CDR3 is CASSAQGNVINGYTF. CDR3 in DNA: TGTGCCAGCAGCGCTCAGGGAAATGTGATTAATGGCTACACCTTC. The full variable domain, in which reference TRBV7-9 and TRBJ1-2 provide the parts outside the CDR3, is DTGVSQNPRHKITKRGQNVTFRCDPISEHNRLYWYRQTLGQGPEFLTYFQNEAQLEKSRLLSDRFSAERPKGSFSTLEIQRTEQGDSAMYLCASSAQGNVINGYTFGSGTRLTVV.

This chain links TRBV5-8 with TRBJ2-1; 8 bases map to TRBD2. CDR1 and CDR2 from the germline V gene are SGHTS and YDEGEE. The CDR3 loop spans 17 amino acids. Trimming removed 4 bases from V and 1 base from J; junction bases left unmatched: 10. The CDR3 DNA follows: TGTGCCAGCAGCCGGGGGGGTCTTCGGCGGTCCTACAATGAGCAGTTCTTC. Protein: CASSRGGLRRSYNEQFF. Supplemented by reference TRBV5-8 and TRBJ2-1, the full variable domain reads EAGVTQSPTHLIKTRGQQATLRCSPISGHTSVYWYQQALGLGLQFLLWYDEGEERNRGNFPPRFSGRQFPNYSSELNVNALELEDSALYLCASSRGGLRRSYNEQFFGPGTRLTVL.